The text below deals with one T cell receptor (beta chain). Its antigen is still unknown. The junction and the germline gene differ at one end; a read error may be behind it. These data are taken from a study of T cells in Graves' hyperthyroidism and ophthalmopathy. Study-level background: Peripheral blood collection took place at initial diagnosis, before any treatment.

Findings and limits, study-wide: Most thyroid-expanded clonotypes above 0.001 were also found in blood.

Hyperthyroidism, newly diagnosed and lasting under 2 months, affected patients aged 18 to 65. Exclusion followed for patients with uncontrolled infection, other autoimmune disease, pregnancy or lactation. RNA transcripts gave rise to amplified TCR beta CDR3 regions. TCR CDR3 underwent first-round RT-PCR with the HTBI primer set. A single record per CDR3 protein comes from TCRdb applying MiXCR to the multiplex PCR reads. Among approximately 640,000 distinct CDR3 sequences listed, 16% were seen once. The receptor comes from a young woman with Graves' hyperthyroidism. The sequenced sample was blood.

CDR3: CASSRKRGNRPQHF. The CDR3, as DNA: TGTGCCAGCAGCAGAAAAAGGGGCAATCGGCCCCAGCATTTT. This sequence joins TRBV5-6 and TRBJ1-5; the D gene is possibly TRBD1 (5 bases). From germline, CDR1 is SGHDT and CDR2 YYEEEE. CDR3 size: 14 residues. The full variable domain, in which reference TRBV5-6 and TRBJ1-5 provide the parts outside the CDR3, is DAGVTQSPTHLIKTRGQQVTLRCSPKSGHDTVSWYQQALGQGPQFIFQYYEEEERQRGNFPDRFSGHQFPNYSSELNVNALLLGDSALYLCASSRKRGNRPQHFGDGTRLSIL.